The sequence of this T cell receptor beta chain was determined in a study of T cells after yellow fever vaccination. The germline gives CDR1 MNHEY, CDR2 SMNVEV (reference sequence). With 6 bases clipped from V and 0 bases from J, the junction kept 3 bases outside the gene matches. CDR3 length equals 14 residues. Study-wide findings and caveats: A secondary response was less intense yet reached its peak sooner, at day 5 versus 15. The presence of abundant clonotypes contaminating from the bulk population was possible in FACS-sorted repertoires.

Points on this clonotype: The target antigen is unknown.

MiXCR was run by TCRdb on the 5' RACE reads, yielding one entry per CDR3 protein. Altogether fewer than 500,000 distinct CDR3 sequences are present, under 20% being singletons, with the ten largest covering about 18%. The source material was PBMCs, sampled before the yellow fever booster vaccination. The source is a man aged 18 to 29 who received the YFV17D yellow fever vaccine. The V gene is TRBV27, the J gene TRBJ2-3; TRBD1 matches at 7 bases. The CDR3 reads CASRTGSSTDTQYF. CDR3 nucleotides: TGTGCCAGCAGGACAGGGTCTAGCACAGATACGCAGTATTTT.